These 20 T cell receptor beta chains were sequenced from one sample in a study of OX40 agonist ivuxolimab in advanced cancers. The table came from immunoSEQ multiplex PCR; TCRdb's copy has only in-frame clones and leaves some out. The repertoire includes some 100,000 clones, 84% of them detected once, and roughly 5.4% sits in the top ten. Sequences were derived from CD4+ or CD8+ T cells sorted from blood, sampled in a trial of the OX40 agonist ivuxolimab. Receptors were obtained from an adult with an advanced solid tumor such as melanoma, head and neck, liver or kidney cancer.

V gene TRBV11-2 combines with J gene TRBJ2-7; 9 nucleotides match TRBD2. This CDR3 is built from 15 residues. With V trimmed by 3 bases and J by 5 bases, 8 bases remained unmatched. In germline, CDR1 is SGHAT, CDR2 FQNNGV. The CDR3 sequence: CASSLSGLAVNEQYF. The CDR3 nucleotides are TGTGCCAGCAGCTTGTCGGGACTAGCAGTCAACGAGCAGTACTTC.

This sequence joins TRBV6-1 and TRBJ2-7; maybe TRBD2 (5 bases). The germline V gene encodes CDR1 MNHNS and CDR2 SASEGT. There are 14 residues in the CDR3. The ends were cut back, 11 bases at V and 2 bases at J, with 19 bases in the middle. The CDR3 DNA sequence: TGTGCCGGAAACCTCGGTCCGGGGACCTACGAGCAGTACTTC. Protein sequence: CAGNLGPGTYEQYF.

The chain employs TRBV5-1 and TRBJ2-7; D unclear. Between the trimmed V and J ends, which lost 0 bases and 5 bases, there was a span of 9 bases. The germline gives CDR1 SGHRS, CDR2 YFSETQ. The CDR3 spans 13 residues. The CDR3: CASSLAGSHEQYF. CDR3 nucleotide sequence: TGCGCCAGCAGCTTGGCTGGGTCCCACGAGCAGTACTTC. Drawing the rest from reference TRBV5-1 and TRBJ2-7, the complete variable domain is KAGVTQTPRYLIKTRGQQVTLSCSPISGHRSVSWYQQTPGQGLQFLFEYFSETQRNKGNFPGRFSGRQFSNSRSEMNVSTLELGDSALYLCASSLAGSHEQYFGPGTRLTVT.

This clone was seen just once. The CDR3 coding sequence is TGTGCCAGCAGTGGACCAGAGCAGTTCTTC. As protein: CASSGPEQFF. This chain connects TRBV6-6 to TRBJ2-1; D not resolved. There are 10 residues in the CDR3. CDR1 is MNHNY and CDR2 is SVGAGI in the germline V gene (reference sequence). V lost 5 bases, J lost 10 bases, and 6 bases lay in between.

The rearrangement links TRBV6-1 to TRBJ2-1; perhaps D is TRBD1 or TRBD2 (5 bases each). CDR1 and CDR2 (germline): MNHNS, SASEGT. V shed 7 bases and J shed 6 bases, with 16 bases lying between them. This CDR3 region has 14 residues. CDR3 sequence: CASTRTWGPNEQFF. CDR3 DNA: TGTGCCAGCACCCGCACGTGGGGACCCAATGAGCAGTTCTTC.

The chain employs TRBV9 and TRBJ2-5; TRBD2 agrees at 8 bases. Germline loops: CDR1 SGDLS, CDR2 YYNGEE. Trimming took 0 bases from V and 5 from J; bases not matched to a gene: 9. The length of the CDR3 is 16 residues. The CDR3 here is CASSVGILAGGETQYF. In DNA form, the CDR3 reads TGTGCCAGCAGCGTAGGGATCCTAGCGGGCGGGGAGACCCAGTACTTC. Using reference TRBV9 and TRBJ2-5 for the parts outside the CDR3, the full variable domain is DSGVTQTPKHLITATGQRVTLRCSPRSGDLSVYWYQQSLDQGLQFLIQYYNGEERAKGNILERFSAQQFPDLHSELNLSSLELGDSALYFCASSVGILAGGETQYFGPGTRLLVL.

The chain joins TRBV7-9 to TRBJ2-2; 7 bases map to TRBD1. J lost 2 bases, V lost 3 bases, and 9 bases had no gene match. The CDR3 runs to 17 residues. Germline-derived CDR1 and CDR2 are SEHNR and FQNEAQ (reference sequence). DNA for the CDR3: TGTGCCAGCAGCTTTCTCCCCGGGACAGTTAACACCGGGGAGCTGTTTTTT. Translation: CASSFLPGTVNTGELFF.

The rearrangement joins TRBV19 to TRBJ1-1, with 9 bases that match TRBD1. Germline V lookup: CDR1 LNHDA, CDR2 SQIVND (reference sequence). Trimming at V came to 6 bases and at J to 5 bases, leaving 10 bases not matched to a gene. This CDR3 spans 15 amino acids. This CDR3 reads CASRPLQGARTEAFF. DNA of the CDR3: TGTGCCAGTAGGCCCCTACAGGGGGCGCGAACTGAAGCTTTCTTT.

This chain joins TRBV27 and TRBJ1-2; 9 bases map to TRBD1. The CDR3 sequence is 16 residues long. V was pared by 1 base and J by 6 bases, with 9 bases of the junction left unmatched. Germline V lookup: CDR1 MNHEY, CDR2 SMNVEV (reference sequence). The CDR3 bases are TGTGCCAGCAGTTTATTTTACGGGACAGGGAAGGATGGCTACACCTTC. Its protein is CASSLFYGTGKDGYTF.

The chain links TRBV4-1 to TRBJ2-2; 8 nucleotides agree with TRBD1. The CDR3 loop spans 18 amino acids. Germline CDR1 MGHRA, CDR2 YSYEKL. Unmatched junction bases numbered 8, after V lost 1 base and J lost 1 base. The CDR3 region is CASSQGLAGGWNTGELFF. As DNA, the CDR3 is TGCGCCAGCAGCCAAGGTCTGGCAGGGGGCTGGAACACCGGGGAGCTGTTTTTT.

CDR3 coding DNA: TGTGCCAGCAGCTTAGCGGGGCAGGTTAATGAAAAACTGTTTTTT. Encoded protein: CASSLAGQVNEKLFF. The chain is built from TRBV7-2 and TRBJ1-4; the D gene is possibly TRBD1 (5 bases). V lost 0 bases, J lost 4 bases, and 9 bases lay in between. The germline CDR1 and CDR2 sequences are SGHTA and FQGNSA. The CDR3 is made up of 15 amino acids.

V usage is TRBV29-1 and J usage is TRBJ1-5; perhaps TRBD1 as D (5 bases). The length of the CDR3 is 14 residues. Per the germline V gene, CDR1 is SQVTM and CDR2 is ANQGSEA. V was trimmed by 4 bases and J by 2 bases, leaving 12 bases between them. The CDR3 sequence is CSVGDPGGNQPQHF. The CDR3 DNA reads as TGCAGCGTTGGGGACCCGGGGGGCAATCAGCCCCAGCATTTT.

The CDR3: CASSLFPSGTNEQFF. The CDR3 DNA is TGCGCCAGCAGCTTGTTCCCTAGCGGGACAAATGAGCAGTTCTTC. This chain uses TRBV5-1 with TRBJ2-1; 9 bases line up with TRBD2. CDR1 and CDR2 from the germline V gene are SGHRS and YFSETQ. This CDR3 is 15 amino acids long. V lost 1 base to trimming and J lost 7 bases; unmatched junction nucleotides: 6.

The chain carries TRBV28 and TRBJ1-1, with 7 bases matching TRBD1. The CDR3 extends over 13 amino acids. CDR1 is MDHEN and CDR2 is SYDVKM in the germline V gene. Germline trimming cut 6 bases from V and 6 bases from J; bases unmatched to any gene: 7. The CDR3 DNA sequence: TGTGCCAGCAGAATTGGAGGGGGCCCTGAAGCTTTCTTT. Its protein product is CASRIGGGPEAFF.

The chain recombines TRBV7-9 with TRBJ2-1; D unresolved. Trimming took off 2 bases at V and 8 bases at J, with 7 bases between the two ends. Germline loops: CDR1 SEHNR, CDR2 FQNEAQ (reference sequence). The CDR3 totals 12 residues. This chain's CDR3 is CASSLSGHEQFF. The CDR3 nucleotides are TGTGCCAGCAGCTTATCTGGGCATGAGCAGTTCTTC.

V and J are TRBV5-1 and TRBJ2-1, with TRBD2 identical over 10 bases. J was trimmed by 8 bases and V by 1 base; bases with no gene match: 18. The CDR3 is 19 amino acids. CDR1 is SGHRS and CDR2 is YFSETQ in the germline V gene. The CDR3 is CASSLRLGKGAGGDDEQFF. The CDR3 DNA sequence: TGCGCCAGCAGCTTGCGCTTAGGAAAAGGAGCGGGAGGGGACGATGAGCAGTTCTTC.

This sequence joins TRBV5-1 and TRBJ1-2; D may be TRBD1 (5 bases). This CDR3 spans 13 amino acids. The ends were cut back, 0 bases at V and 2 bases at J, with 5 bases in the middle. Germline V gene sequence: CDR1 SGHRS, CDR2 YFSETQ. CDR3 DNA: TGCGCCAGCAGCTTGGACAGGAACTATGGCTACACCTTC. Amino acids: CASSLDRNYGYTF.

The J gene is TRBJ2-7, the V gene TRBV6-5, with D possibly called TRBD1 or TRBD2 (5 bases each). Per the germline V gene, CDR1 is MNHEY and CDR2 is SVGAGI. The CDR3 has 13 residues. Between the trimmed V and J ends, which lost 7 bases and 9 bases, there was a span of 19 bases. CDR3: CASNSGPGRGQYF. DNA of the CDR3: TGTGCCAGCAACAGCGGCCCGGGAAGGGGGCAGTACTTC.

The rearrangement links TRBV27 to TRBJ1-1, with 7 bases matching TRBD1. Germline CDR1 is MNHEY and CDR2 is SMNVEV (reference sequence). The CDR3 has 15 amino acids. The V segment lost 7 bases and the J segment 1 base; nucleotides outside the gene matches: 9. The CDR3 coding sequence is TGTGCCAGCACCCCCGACAGGGAGAAGAACACTGAAGCTTTCTTT. This translates into CASTPDREKNTEAFF.

This chain joins TRBV5-1 and TRBJ1-1; 7 nucleotides match TRBD1. The CDR3 consists of 15 residues. The V and J ends lost 4 bases and 4 bases, in that order; junction bases with no gene match: 10. From germline, CDR1 is SGHRS and CDR2 YFSETQ. The CDR3 loop reads CASSLETGTATEAFF. For the CDR3, the DNA is TGCGCCAGCAGCCTAGAAACCGGGACAGCCACTGAAGCTTTCTTT.